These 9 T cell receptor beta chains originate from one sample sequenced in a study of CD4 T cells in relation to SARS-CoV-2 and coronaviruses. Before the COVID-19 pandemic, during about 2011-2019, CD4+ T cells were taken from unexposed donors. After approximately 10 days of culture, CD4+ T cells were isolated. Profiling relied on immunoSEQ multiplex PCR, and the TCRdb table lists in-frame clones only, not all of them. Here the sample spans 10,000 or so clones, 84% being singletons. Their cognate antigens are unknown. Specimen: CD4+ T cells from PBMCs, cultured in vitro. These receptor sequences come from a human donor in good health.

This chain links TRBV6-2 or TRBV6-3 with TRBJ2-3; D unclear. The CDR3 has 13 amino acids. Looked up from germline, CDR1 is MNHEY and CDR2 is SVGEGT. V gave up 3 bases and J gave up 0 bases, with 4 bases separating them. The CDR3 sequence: CASSYFSTDTQYF. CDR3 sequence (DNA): TGTGCCAGCAGTTATTTTAGCACAGATACGCAGTATTTT.

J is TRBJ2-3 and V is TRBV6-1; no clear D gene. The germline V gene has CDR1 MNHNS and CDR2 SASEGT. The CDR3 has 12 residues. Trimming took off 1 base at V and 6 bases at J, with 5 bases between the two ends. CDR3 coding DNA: TGTGCCAGCAGTGAAGTCAGGGATACGCAGTATTTT. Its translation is CASSEVRDTQYF.

The DNA for the CDR3 is TGTGCCAGCAGCTTTCATAGCGTGGGGGGAAACATTCAGTACTTC. This encodes CASSFHSVGGNIQYF. The gene calls are TRBV13 and TRBJ2-4; possibly TRBD2 for D (6 bases). Trimming removed 3 bases at V and 6 bases at J, with 15 bases between. Germline CDR1 is PRHDT and CDR2 is FYEKMQ (reference sequence). The CDR3 consists of 15 residues.

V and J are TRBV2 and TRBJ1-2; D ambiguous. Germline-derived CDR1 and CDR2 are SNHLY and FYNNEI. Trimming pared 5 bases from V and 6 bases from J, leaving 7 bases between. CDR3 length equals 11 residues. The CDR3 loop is CASSNTHGYTF. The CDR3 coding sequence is TGTGCCAGCAGTAACACTCATGGCTACACCTTC.

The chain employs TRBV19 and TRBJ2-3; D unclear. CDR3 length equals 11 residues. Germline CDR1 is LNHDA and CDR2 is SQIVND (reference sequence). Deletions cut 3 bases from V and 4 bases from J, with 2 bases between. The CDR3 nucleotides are TGTGCCAGTAGTATCGCAGATACGCAGTATTTT. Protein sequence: CASSIADTQYF.

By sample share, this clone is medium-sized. The CDR3 DNA is TGTGCCAGCAGTGAAAGAGGGAGGGCGTCCGGGGAGCTGTTTTTT. Protein product: CASSERGRASGELFF. The genes are TRBV2 and TRBJ2-2; 7 bases map to TRBD2. The germline V gene encodes CDR1 SNHLY and CDR2 FYNNEI. V was clipped by 2 bases and J by 6 bases; unmatched bases: 6. The CDR3 consists of 15 residues.

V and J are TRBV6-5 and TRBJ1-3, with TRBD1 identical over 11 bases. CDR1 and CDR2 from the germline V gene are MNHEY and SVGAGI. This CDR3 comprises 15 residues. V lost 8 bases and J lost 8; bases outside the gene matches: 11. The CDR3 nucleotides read TGTGCCAGCGCTCCCAGGACAGGGGGCTTCCACACCATATATTTT. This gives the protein CASAPRTGGFHTIYF.

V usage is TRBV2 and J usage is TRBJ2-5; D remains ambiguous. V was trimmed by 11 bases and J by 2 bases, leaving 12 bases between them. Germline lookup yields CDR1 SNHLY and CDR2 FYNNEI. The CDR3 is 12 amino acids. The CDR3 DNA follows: TGTGCCGGCGGTCCTACTCAAGAGACCCAGTACTTC. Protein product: CAGGPTQETQYF.

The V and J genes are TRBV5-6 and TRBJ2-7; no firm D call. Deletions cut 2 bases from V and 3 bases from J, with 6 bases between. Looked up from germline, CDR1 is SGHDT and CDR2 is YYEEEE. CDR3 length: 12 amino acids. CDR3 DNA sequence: TGTGCCAGCAGCTTAGTGGGCTACGAGCAGTACTTC. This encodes CASSLVGYEQYF.